The rows below give T cell receptor beta chains drawn from one sample of a study of immune heterogeneity within non-small cell lung tumors. MiXCR, applied by TCRdb to the multiplex PCR reads, yields one record per CDR3 protein. The sample shows more than 10,000 distinct CDR3 sequences, about 25% of them seen only once. Sequenced sample: lung tumor tissue. These receptors originate from a man over 45 with non-small cell lung cancer. Each CDR3 is given with its conserved first and last residue. Fields, in order: CDR3 protein, CDR3 DNA, clone size, D gene, V gene, J gene. A D gene is named only where the DNA matches it firmly. The listing skips clone size in some rows; elsewhere it reads once, few, many or a size class.

CDR3 protein: CASSHPGSSYNEQFF
CDR3 DNA: TGTGCCAGCAGCCACCCGGGGAGCTCCTACAATGAGCAGTTCTTC
clone size: NA
D gene: NA
V gene: TRBV7-9
J gene: TRBJ2-1

CDR3 protein: CSVGETGSF
CDR3 DNA: TGCAGCGTTGGAGAGACTGGGTCCTTC
clone size: few
D gene: NA
V gene: TRBV29-1
J gene: TRBJ2-5

CDR3 protein: CASSVQSSGANVLTF
CDR3 DNA: TGTGCCAGCAGTGTTCAGAGCTCTGGGGCCAACGTCCTGACTTTC
clone size: many
D gene: NA
V gene: TRBV6-1
J gene: TRBJ2-6

CDR3 protein: CASSPGRSEKLFF
CDR3 DNA: TGTGCCAGCAGTCCAGGGAGGAGTGAAAAACTGTTTTTT
clone size: many
D gene: NA
V gene: TRBV28
J gene: TRBJ1-4

CDR3 protein: CAWSVGGNYEQYF
CDR3 DNA: TGTGCCTGGAGTGTCGGGGGTAACTACGAGCAGTACTTC
clone size: medium-sized
D gene: NA
V gene: TRBV30
J gene: TRBJ2-7

CDR3 protein: CSVAGLAGAYYEQYF
CDR3 DNA: TGCAGCGTTGCTGGACTAGCGGGGGCCTACTACGAGCAGTACTTC
clone size: NA
D gene: TRBD2
V gene: TRBV29-1
J gene: TRBJ2-7

CDR3 protein: CSANDRSNEQLF
CDR3 DNA: TGCAGTGCTAACGACAGGTCCAATGAGCAGCTCTTC
clone size: NA
D gene: NA
V gene: TRBV20-1
J gene: TRBJ2-1

CDR3 protein: CATSRAQGMNTEAFF
CDR3 DNA: TGTGCCACCAGCAGAGCACAGGGGATGAACACTGAAGCTTTCTTT
clone size: NA
D gene: TRBD1
V gene: TRBV15
J gene: TRBJ1-1

CDR3 protein: CASSYQGKETQYF
CDR3 DNA: TGCGCCAGCAGTTATCAGGGGAAAGAGACCCAGTACTTC
clone size: NA
D gene: NA
V gene: TRBV5-1
J gene: TRBJ2-5

CDR3 protein: CASSLLLGAGGSQYF
CDR3 DNA: TGTGCCAGCTCCTTATTGCTTGGGGCTGGTGGGTCCCAGTACTTC
clone size: few
D gene: NA
V gene: TRBV12-3/TRBV12-4
J gene: TRBJ2-5

CDR3 protein: CASSQEPAGASYNEQFF
CDR3 DNA: TGTGCCAGCAGCCAAGAACCAGCGGGAGCTTCCTACAATGAGCAGTTCTTC
clone size: medium-sized
D gene: TRBD2
V gene: TRBV3-1
J gene: TRBJ2-1

CDR3 protein: CASTKQGAETQYF
CDR3 DNA: TGTGCCAGCACCAAACAGGGAGCAGAGACCCAGTACTTC
clone size: NA
D gene: NA
V gene: TRBV6-1
J gene: TRBJ2-5

CDR3 protein: CSARDAEGTRGTFSTDTQYF
CDR3 DNA: TGCAGTGCTAGAGATGCAGAGGGGACTAGAGGGACCTTTAGCACAGATACGCAGTATTTT
clone size: few
D gene: TRBD2
V gene: TRBV20-1
J gene: TRBJ2-3

CDR3 protein: CSARAGGRGDEQYF
CDR3 DNA: TGCAGTGCTAGAGCCGGCGGGAGGGGAGACGAGCAGTACTTC
clone size: medium-sized
D gene: TRBD2
V gene: TRBV20-1
J gene: TRBJ2-7

CDR3 protein: CASSQVWGTGSGANVLTF
CDR3 DNA: TGTGCCAGCAGCCAAGTATGGGGGACGGGCTCTGGGGCCAACGTCCTGACTTTC
clone size: NA
D gene: NA
V gene: TRBV14
J gene: TRBJ2-6

CDR3 protein: CASGTGGEGQPQHF
CDR3 DNA: TGTGCCAGCGGAACAGGGGGGGAAGGTCAGCCCCAGCATTTT
clone size: medium-sized
D gene: TRBD1
V gene: TRBV6-1
J gene: TRBJ1-5

CDR3 protein: CSVEDVARGTDTQYF
CDR3 DNA: TGCAGCGTTGAAGATGTGGCCAGAGGCACAGATACGCAGTATTTT
clone size: NA
D gene: NA
V gene: TRBV29-1
J gene: TRBJ2-3

CDR3 protein: CATSRDNRGLPYEQYF
CDR3 DNA: TGTGCCACCAGCAGAGACAACAGGGGGCTCCCCTACGAGCAGTACTTC
clone size: medium-sized
D gene: TRBD1
V gene: TRBV15
J gene: TRBJ2-7

CDR3 protein: CASSLEGRGGGYTF
CDR3 DNA: TGCGCCAGCAGCCTCGAGGGCCGGGGAGGAGGCTACACCTTC
clone size: many
D gene: NA
V gene: TRBV5-1
J gene: TRBJ1-2

CDR3 protein: CASSEASGSSYEQYF
CDR3 DNA: TGTGCCAGCAGTGAAGCTAGCGGGAGCTCCTACGAGCAGTACTTC
clone size: medium-sized
D gene: TRBD2
V gene: TRBV6-1
J gene: TRBJ2-7

CDR3 protein: CASSLRQNTEAFF
CDR3 DNA: TGTGCCAGCAGCTTAAGACAGAACACTGAAGCTTTCTTT
clone size: NA
D gene: NA
V gene: TRBV7-9
J gene: TRBJ1-1

CDR3 protein: CSAERRTMNTEAFF
CDR3 DNA: TGCAGTGCCGAACGTAGGACAATGAACACTGAAGCTTTCTTT
clone size: NA
D gene: NA
V gene: TRBV20-1
J gene: TRBJ1-1

CDR3 protein: CSAGISGQTDTQYF
CDR3 DNA: TGCAGTGCTGGAATTAGCGGGCAGACAGATACGCAGTATTTT
clone size: many
D gene: TRBD2
V gene: TRBV20-1
J gene: TRBJ2-3

CDR3 protein: CSARNYEQYF
CDR3 DNA: TGCAGTGCGCGTAACTACGAGCAGTACTTC
clone size: many
D gene: NA
V gene: TRBV20-1
J gene: TRBJ2-7